The next 32 T cell receptor beta chains were all read from a single sample in a study of early stage breast cancer tumors. The method was immunoSEQ multiplex PCR; TCRdb's version includes in-frame clones alone and lacks a portion of them. Of tens of thousands of clones detected, about three quarters appear once; the ten largest clones hold roughly 7.2%. Material: blood. These receptors were collected from a person between 50 and 60 years old with breast cancer.

The V gene is TRBV5-6, the J gene TRBJ2-2, with D maybe TRBD1 (5 bases). Germline V gene data show CDR1 as SGHDT and CDR2 as YYEEEE. The CDR3 consists of 12 residues. V lost 4 bases and J 6 bases, leaving 7 bases between the germline ends. The CDR3 is CASSAQAGELFF. Written as DNA, the CDR3 is TGTGCCAGCAGCGCACAGGCCGGGGAGCTGTTTTTT.

The chain recombines TRBV14 with TRBJ2-3; 7 nucleotides match TRBD2. The trim removed 5 bases at V and 1 base at J, leaving 9 bases unmatched. The germline CDR1 and CDR2 sequences are SGHDN and FVKESK. This CDR3 contains 16 residues. The CDR3: CASSSRTSPGTDTQYF. The CDR3 bases are TGTGCCAGCAGCTCGAGGACTAGTCCCGGCACAGATACGCAGTATTTT.

The chain joins TRBV23-1 to TRBJ1-1; tentatively, D is TRBD1 (5 bases). TRBV23-1 is assigned to the ORF class and has an uncertain function. The V gene lost 7 bases and the J gene lost 5 bases, with 26 bases spanning the gap. The CDR3 extends over 17 amino acids. CDR3 coding DNA: TGCGCCAGCAATCCTTCGGCTCCAGGGAGGTATTTGACTGAAGCTTTCTTT. This sequence encodes CASNPSAPGRYLTEAFF.

The V call is TRBV10-2, the J call TRBJ2-2, with 8 bases lining up with TRBD2. With 7 bases clipped from V and 5 bases from J, the junction kept 9 bases outside the gene matches. CDR3 length: 15 amino acids. Germline-derived CDR1 and CDR2 are WSHSY and SAAADI. This CDR3 is CASNGGPGGTGELFF. CDR3 coding DNA: TGCGCCAGCAACGGTGGGCCGGGGGGGACCGGGGAGCTGTTTTTT.

This rearrangement joins TRBV10-3 to TRBJ2-3; 8 bases align to TRBD2. The CDR3 spans 14 residues. V shed 9 bases and J 1 base; nucleotides not matched to a gene: 6. The germline CDR1 and CDR2 sequences are ENHRY and SYGVKD. As DNA, the CDR3 is TGTGCCATTGCCCCGGGACTAGGCACAGATACGCAGTATTTT. It is translated as CAIAPGLGTDTQYF.

This chain joins TRBV29-1 and TRBJ2-7; possibly TRBD2 for D (5 bases). The CDR3 totals 14 residues. V lost 0 bases and J lost 3, with 12 bases in between. Germline V gene sequence: CDR1 SQVTM, CDR2 ANQGSEA. The CDR3 here is CSVEDRGSSYEQYF. CDR3 in DNA: TGCAGCGTTGAAGATCGGGGTAGCAGCTACGAGCAGTACTTC.

This clone has only a few counts. The chain combines TRBV7-2 with TRBJ2-5; 7 bases align to TRBD2. V lost 5 bases to trimming and J lost 4 bases; unmatched junction nucleotides: 7. CDR1 is SGHTA and CDR2 is FQGNSA in the germline V gene. The CDR3 covers 14 residues. CDR3 sequence: CASSLLTSPETQYF. In DNA, the CDR3 is TGTGCCAGCAGCCTACTGACTAGCCCAGAGACCCAGTACTTC.

The chain is built from TRBV28 and TRBJ1-4, with 12 bases lining up with TRBD1. Germline V lookup: CDR1 MDHEN, CDR2 SYDVKM. This CDR3 is 14 amino acids long. V shed 7 bases, J shed 11 bases, and the junction held 8 bases outside the gene matches. CDR3 nucleotide sequence: TGTGCCAGCACCCGGGACAGGGGGCGGGGCAAACTGTTTTTT. This codes for CASTRDRGRGKLFF.

The V gene is TRBV25-1, the J gene TRBJ1-1; 12 positions agree with TRBD1. The trim removed 4 bases at V and 1 base at J, leaving 10 bases unmatched. CDR1 and CDR2 (germline): MGHDK, SYGVNS. This CDR3 has 18 amino acids. Written as DNA, the CDR3 is TGTGCCAGCAGTGTCCTAAGGGGGACAGGGGGCACGAACACTGAAGCTTTCTTT. This sequence encodes CASSVLRGTGGTNTEAFF.

The rearrangement links TRBV4-3 to TRBJ1-1, with a possible D match to TRBD1 (5 bases). Trimming pared 1 base from V and 6 bases from J, leaving 9 bases between. From germline, CDR1 is LGHNA and CDR2 YSLEER. The CDR3 length is 13 residues. The CDR3 loop is CASSQVGGAEAFF. The CDR3 DNA is TGCGCCAGCAGCCAAGTGGGAGGGGCTGAAGCTTTCTTT.

The rearrangement links TRBV11-2 to TRBJ2-3; D is ambiguous. V was cut by 0 bases and J by 2 bases, with 9 bases left in between. The CDR3 length is 15 residues. Germline V gives CDR1 SGHAT, CDR2 FQNNGV. In DNA, the CDR3 is TGTGCCAGCAGCTTAGATGGCCTTAACACAGATACGCAGTATTTT. Its protein is CASSLDGLNTDTQYF.

The chain uses TRBV7-9 and TRBJ2-2, with TRBD2 matching 8 bases. This CDR3 has 16 amino acids. Germline lookup yields CDR1 SEHNR and CDR2 FQNEAQ (reference sequence). V lost 5 bases and J lost 1; bases outside the gene matches: 6. The CDR3, as DNA: TGTGCCAGCAGCCTCCGGGAGGGAGTGAACACCGGGGAGCTGTTTTTT. Encoded protein: CASSLREGVNTGELFF.

The chain uses TRBV19 and TRBJ2-5; tentatively, D is TRBD2 (7 bases). Germline lookup yields CDR1 LNHDA and CDR2 SQIVND (reference sequence). The V end was cut by 3 bases, the J end by 4 bases, with 15 bases between. The CDR3 sequence is 15 residues long. CDR3 amino acids: CASSIGGGGAETQYF. For the CDR3, the DNA is TGTGCCAGTAGTATCGGGGGCGGGGGCGCAGAGACCCAGTACTTC. The full variable domain, rest sourced from reference TRBV19 and TRBJ2-5, is DGGITQSPKYLFRKEGQNVTLSCEQNLNHDAMYWYRQDPGQGLRLIYYSQIVNDFQKGDIAEGYSVSREKKESFPLTVTSAQKNPTAFYLCASSIGGGGAETQYFGPGTRLLVL.

This clone was seen more than once but under ten times. The chain joins TRBV5-1 to TRBJ1-3; D uncertain. Per germline, CDR1 SGHRS and CDR2 YFSETQ. The ends were cut back, 0 bases at V and 2 bases at J, with 6 bases in the middle. This CDR3 has 14 residues. Here the CDR3 reads CASSLDPAGNTIYF. The DNA of the CDR3 is TGCGCCAGCAGCTTGGATCCGGCTGGAAACACCATATATTTT.

The chain carries TRBV29-1 and TRBJ2-1, with 11 bases lining up with TRBD2. Germline CDR1 reads SQVTM; CDR2 reads ANQGSEA. This CDR3 comprises 15 residues. V was clipped by 2 bases and J by 6 bases; unmatched bases: 6. CDR3 residues: CSVERLAGMGNEQFF. CDR3 DNA sequence: TGCAGCGTTGAAAGACTAGCGGGGATGGGCAATGAGCAGTTCTTC.

V gene TRBV5-6 combines with J gene TRBJ1-1; a possible D gene is TRBD1 (5 bases). CDR1 SGHDT and CDR2 YYEEEE come from the germline V gene. V was pared by 4 bases and J by 4 bases, with 14 bases between. This CDR3 is built from 14 residues. The CDR3 is CASSPRVMFTEAFF. The CDR3 DNA sequence: TGTGCCAGCAGCCCCAGGGTAATGTTCACTGAAGCTTTCTTT.

The chain combines TRBV10-2 with TRBJ1-4; 9 bases fit TRBD1. Unmatched junction bases numbered 9, after V lost 8 bases and J lost 8 bases. The CDR3 is 14 residues long. Germline assignment: CDR1 WSHSY and CDR2 SAAADI. Here the CDR3 reads CASSLGQGWEKLFF. CDR3 coding DNA: TGCGCCAGCTCCTTAGGACAGGGGTGGGAAAAACTGTTTTTT.

The chain employs TRBV19 and TRBJ2-7; D possibly corresponds to TRBD1 (6 bases). The CDR3 contains 14 residues. Germline CDR1 LNHDA, CDR2 SQIVND (reference sequence). V lost 3 bases to trimming and J lost 2 bases, with 11 bases between them. CDR3 bases: TGTGCCAGTAGTATGGCAGGGGCCACCTACGAGCAGTACGTC. Translating gives CASSMAGATYEQYV.

The rearrangement links TRBV7-2 to TRBJ1-2; 10 bases line up with TRBD1. Trimming at V came to 5 bases and at J to 6 bases, leaving 12 bases not matched to a gene. The CDR3 loop spans 16 amino acids. Germline CDR1 reads SGHTA; CDR2 reads FQGNSA. The CDR3 spells CASSPRAGQGLNGYTF. The CDR3 DNA sequence: TGTGCCAGCAGCCCGAGGGCGGGACAGGGGTTGAATGGCTACACCTTC.

This clone is a singleton in its sample. The sample has other DNA sequences that encode this CDR3 too. This chain joins TRBV5-1 and TRBJ2-3; 11 bases align to TRBD2. The CDR3 spans 16 residues. V gave up 3 bases and J gave up 2 bases; unmatched junction bases: 5. Germline V lookup: CDR1 SGHRS, CDR2 YFSETQ. CDR3 protein: CASSSVAGGVTDTQYF. The CDR3 region has the DNA TGCGCCAGCAGCTCCGTAGCGGGGGGGGTCACAGATACGCAGTATTTT.

This chain connects TRBV7-8 to TRBJ2-4; possible D gene TRBD1, 6 bases. With 1 base removed from V and 3 bases from J, the gap between germline ends came to 13 bases. CDR1 and CDR2 (germline): SGHVS, FQNEAQ. The CDR3 is 16 residues long. In nucleotides, the CDR3 is TGTGCCAGCAGCTTAGACAGGGCCACCCTCAAAAACATTCAGTACTTC. Translation gives CASSLDRATLKNIQYF.

The chain couples TRBV5-1 to TRBJ2-2, with D perhaps matching TRBD1 (6 bases). The CDR3 is made up of 16 amino acids. Deletions cut 0 bases from V and 6 bases from J, with 15 bases between. Germline V lookup: CDR1 SGHRS, CDR2 YFSETQ. CDR3 bases: TGCGCCAGCAGCTTGGACGGGACAATTGGCTCCGGGGAGCTGTTTTTT. Amino acids: CASSLDGTIGSGELFF.

V gene TRBV29-1 combines with J gene TRBJ2-3; tentative D call: TRBD2 (5 bases). Per germline, CDR1 SQVTM and CDR2 ANQGSEA. V lost 6 bases and J lost 2, with 9 bases in between. The CDR3 contains 12 residues. CDR3 in amino acids: CSVERDTDTQYF. The CDR3 DNA reads TGCAGCGTGGAACGGGACACAGATACGCAGTATTTT.

The chain joins TRBV7-2 to TRBJ2-3; 13 bases fit TRBD2. Per germline, CDR1 SGHTA and CDR2 FQGNSA. The CDR3 length is 16 residues. Trimming at V came to 5 bases and at J to 4 bases, leaving 6 bases not matched to a gene. The CDR3 reads CASSPGLAGTSDTQYF. Here the CDR3 DNA reads TGTGCCAGCAGCCCGGGACTAGCGGGAACGTCAGATACGCAGTATTTT.

The chain carries TRBV5-4 and TRBJ2-5, with TRBD1 as a possible D gene (6 bases). Trimming pared 0 bases from V and 1 base from J, leaving 10 bases between. CDR1 and CDR2 (germline): SGHNT, YYREEE (reference sequence). The CDR3 runs to 15 residues. CDR3: CASSLVTGIQETQYF. The CDR3 nucleotides are TGTGCCAGCAGCTTGGTGACAGGTATCCAAGAGACCCAGTACTTC.

The chain links TRBV6-1 to TRBJ2-7, with 7 nucleotides matching TRBD2. The V gene end was trimmed by 1 base and the J gene end by 0 bases; junction bases not matched to a gene: 0. The CDR3 contains 14 residues. CDR1 and CDR2 (germline): MNHNS, SASEGT. The CDR3 spells CASSEGGSSYEQYV. The CDR3 DNA follows: TGTGCCAGCAGTGAAGGCGGGAGCTCCTACGAGCAGTACGTC.

In DNA form, the CDR3 reads TGTGCCAGTATGGGGGGGTCCCAGCATTTT. This translates into CASMGGSQHF. The J gene is TRBJ1-5, the V gene TRBV19, with D perhaps matching TRBD1 (5 bases). Trimming pared 7 bases from V and 11 bases from J, leaving 9 bases between. Looked up from germline, CDR1 is LNHDA and CDR2 is SQIVND (reference sequence). This CDR3 region has 10 residues.

This chain joins TRBV10-1 and TRBJ2-1; TRBD2 aligns across 7 bases. Germline V gene data show CDR1 as WNHNN and CDR2 as SYGVQD (reference sequence). The CDR3 is 13 amino acids. The ends lost 8 bases at V and 1 base at J; junction bases unmatched: 2. DNA for the CDR3: TGCGCCAGCGGCGGGGGTTCCTACAATGAGCAGTTCTTC. Encoded protein: CASGGGSYNEQFF.

This clone was seen a few times. The V and J genes are TRBV9 and TRBJ1-2, with 7 bases lining up with TRBD1. The CDR3 contains 15 residues. The trim removed 3 bases at V and 3 bases at J, leaving 8 bases unmatched. Germline loops: CDR1 SGDLS, CDR2 YYNGEE. CDR3 sequence: CASSAQGIPHYGYTF. In DNA, the CDR3 is TGTGCCAGCAGCGCACAGGGGATTCCCCACTATGGCTACACCTTC.

The chain joins TRBV7-2 to TRBJ2-1, with D maybe TRBD2 (6 bases). This CDR3 spans 15 amino acids. Germline V gene data show CDR1 as SGHTA and CDR2 as FQGNSA. Trimming cost V 0 bases and J 5 bases, with 11 bases left between them. In nucleotides, the CDR3 is TGTGCCAGCAGCTTAGCGCTAGCGTCGCACAATGAGCAGTTCTTC. This codes for CASSLALASHNEQFF.

The chain uses TRBV29-1 and TRBJ2-5; D might be TRBD2 (7 bases). The CDR3 covers 13 residues. Germline V CDR1 and CDR2: SQVTM, ANQGSEA. V was clipped by 2 bases and J by 5 bases, with 12 bases between them. The CDR3 DNA reads as TGCAGCGTTGAAAAGGGGGGGCTGGAGACCCAGTACTTC. Its protein product is CSVEKGGLETQYF.

The V call is TRBV5-4, the J call TRBJ2-2; the match to TRBD2 covers 7 bases. There are 16 residues in the CDR3. With V trimmed by 2 bases and J by 3 bases, 7 bases remained unmatched. Germline CDR1 SGHNT, CDR2 YYREEE (reference sequence). CDR3 residues: CASSLGGRSDTGELFF. In nucleotides, the CDR3 is TGTGCCAGCAGCTTAGGCGGGAGATCCGACACCGGGGAGCTGTTTTTT.